This entry concerns a single T cell receptor beta chain. Its antigen is not known. The read falls 3 residues short of the CDR3 end, and the missing part is taken from the germline J gene. The data originate from a study of T cell clonality in common variable immunodeficiency. Study-wide results and caveats: In common variable immunodeficiency, TCR beta chains reportedly carried fewer deletions and N-nucleotide insertions.

CDR3 length equals 14 residues. Germline-derived CDR1 and CDR2 are KGHSH and LQKENI. V lost 1 base and J lost 5, with 11 bases in between. Repertoires were generated with immunoSEQ multiplex PCR, while TCRdb's copy carries only in-frame clones and drops some. The sample totals several thousand clones. The sequencing input was peripheral blood mononuclear cells. The clonotype was recovered from a human donor with common variable immunodeficiency. The gene calls are TRBV18 and TRBJ2-5; maybe TRBD1 (7 bases). CDR3 in amino acids: CASSPRSGGETQYF. CDR3 bases read: TGTGCCAGCTCACCACGGTCAGGGGGGGAGACC.